These 16 T cell receptor beta chains originate from one sample sequenced in a study of T-cell reconstitution after alpha-beta-depleted transplantation in children. This sample's TCRbeta library carried unique molecular identifier barcodes. TCRdb reanalysed the PCR reads using MiXCR and keeps one entry per CDR3 protein. The sample has fewer than 550,000 distinct CDR3 sequences, roughly a tenth seen once. The specimen was PBMCs, collected before TCRalphabeta/CD19-depleted stem cell transplant. The receptors shown here come from a child aged 2-9 years with inherited bone marrow failure, due to receive a stem cell transplant.

This clonotype has at least ten counts. The DNA for the CDR3 is TGTGCCAGCAGTTCTCGGGACAACTACAATGAGCAGTTCTTC. Protein: CASSSRDNYNEQFF. This rearrangement joins TRBV12-3 or TRBV12-4 to TRBJ2-1; D perhaps matches TRBD1 (6 bases). There are 14 residues in the CDR3. V lost 4 bases, J lost 3 bases, and 10 bases lay in between.

Regarding this clonotype: Its ends do not fully match the called genes, so a read error is possible. The chain combines TRBV7-9 with TRBJ1-2; perhaps TRBD1 as D (6 bases). This CDR3 region has 13 residues. Germline CDR1 SEHNR, CDR2 FQNEAQ (reference sequence). The CDR3 bases are TGTGCCCGCAGCTCAGGACAGAACTATGGCTACACCTTC. Protein sequence: CARSSGQNYGYTF.

This clonotype has ten or more counts. For the CDR3, the DNA is TGTGCCAGCAGCGTTGCTAATGACAGGGTCTACGAGCAGTACTTC. Residues: CASSVANDRVYEQYF. The rearrangement links TRBV7-2 to TRBJ2-7; TRBD1 matches 7 bases. With V trimmed by 5 bases and J by 3 bases, 10 bases remained unmatched. This CDR3 region has 15 residues. Germline CDR1 is SGHTA and CDR2 is FQGNSA.

This clonotype has at least ten counts. The chain links TRBV27 to TRBJ2-2; D is ambiguous. The germline gives CDR1 MNHEY, CDR2 SMNVEV (reference sequence). This CDR3 region has 16 residues. V was cut by 4 bases and J by 1 base, with 13 bases left in between. CDR3 region: CASSYLDGLNTGELFF. The CDR3 region has the DNA TGTGCCAGCAGTTACCTAGACGGATTGAACACCGGGGAGCTGTTTTTT.

This clonotype was seen repeatedly, ten times or more. The CDR3 region has the DNA TGTGCCAGCAGCCGCAGGGCCTCCTACGAGCAGTACTTC. Translated: CASSRRASYEQYF. This chain links TRBV7-2 with TRBJ2-7; TRBD1 is a possible D gene (5 bases). Germline V gene sequence: CDR1 SGHTA, CDR2 FQGNSA. V lost 5 bases and J lost 0, with 8 bases in between. The CDR3 has 13 residues.

The chain joins TRBV29-1 to TRBJ1-1, with D possibly being TRBD1 (5 bases). Looked up from germline, CDR1 is SQVTM and CDR2 is ANQGSEA. Trimming shortened V by 6 bases and J by 4 bases, and 12 bases separated the two germline ends. The CDR3 spans 12 residues. The CDR3 region is CSVIRDRTEAFF. CDR3 bases: TGCAGCGTGATCAGGGACCGCACTGAAGCTTTCTTT.

This clonotype has at least ten counts. V gene TRBV28 combines with J gene TRBJ2-1; 7 bases map to TRBD2. The CDR3 contains 15 residues. The J segment lost 7 bases and the V segment lost 6 bases, leaving 12 bases of the junction unmatched. Germline CDR1 and CDR2: MDHEN and SYDVKM. The CDR3 loop is CASRMIAGDGNEQFF. CDR3 bases: TGTGCCAGCAGAATGATCGCGGGAGACGGAAATGAGCAGTTCTTC.

This clonotype was detected ten times or more. The rearrangement joins TRBV11-1 to TRBJ2-6; perhaps TRBD1 as D (5 bases). Germline values: CDR1 SGHAT, CDR2 FQDESV (reference sequence). The CDR3 consists of 18 residues. Trimming removed 2 bases from V and 0 bases from J, with 14 bases in between. As DNA, the CDR3 is TGTGCCAGCAGCTTATCGTACAGGACCTCCTCTGGGGCCAACGTCCTGACTTTC. Residues: CASSLSYRTSSGANVLTF.

This clonotype has ten or more counts. CDR3 loop: CASSVAGGPGNEQFF. The CDR3 nucleotides read TGCGCCAGCAGTGTAGCGGGAGGGCCAGGCAATGAGCAGTTCTTC. This sequence joins TRBV5-1 and TRBJ2-1; 11 positions match TRBD2. CDR1 is SGHRS and CDR2 is YFSETQ in the germline V gene. CDR3 length: 15 residues. Trimming at V came to 5 bases and at J to 6 bases, leaving 7 bases not matched to a gene. The full variable domain, completed using reference TRBV5-1 and TRBJ2-1, is KAGVTQTPRYLIKTRGQQVTLSCSPISGHRSVSWYQQTPGQGLQFLFEYFSETQRNKGNFPGRFSGRQFSNSRSEMNVSTLELGDSALYLCASSVAGGPGNEQFFGPGTRLTVL.

This clonotype has ten or more counts. The rearrangement uses TRBV6-2 or TRBV6-3 and TRBJ2-1, with 9 positions matching TRBD2. The junction had 4 bases not matched to a gene; V was cut back by 6 bases and J by 10 bases. CDR1 is MNHEY, CDR2 SVGEGT, per germline. The CDR3 runs 12 residues. CDR3 DNA: TGTGCCAGCAGATCTGGACTAGCGGAGCAGTTCTTC. Translating it yields CASRSGLAEQFF.

This clonotype was counted many times. The chain couples TRBV6-6 to TRBJ2-2, with D unclear. This CDR3 has 11 amino acids. The germline V and J ends were trimmed by 5 bases and 6 bases, with 4 bases remaining between them. In germline, CDR1 is MNHNY, CDR2 SVGAGI (reference sequence). DNA for the CDR3: TGTGCCAGCAGTCGCGCCGGGGAGCTGTTTTTT. Its translation: CASSRAGELFF.

There are many counts of this clonotype. V usage is TRBV29-1 and J usage is TRBJ2-7; 7 bases are shared with TRBD1. Germline CDR1 is SQVTM and CDR2 is ANQGSEA. The CDR3 contains 13 residues. V trimming: 3 bases; J trimming: 6 bases; junction bases outside the gene matches: 8. The DNA of the CDR3 is TGCAGCGTTGACTTACGGACAGGTTCCGAGCAGTACTTC. This translates into CSVDLRTGSEQYF.

This clonotype was seen a handful of times. This chain connects TRBV24-1 to TRBJ2-1; D call uncertain. The length of the CDR3 is 12 residues. Trimming took off 3 bases at V and 7 bases at J, with 6 bases between the two ends. The germline V gene encodes CDR1 KGHDR and CDR2 SFDVKD. CDR3 sequence reads: CATSDLSNEQFF. DNA for the CDR3: TGTGCCACCAGTGATCTATCAAATGAGCAGTTCTTC.

At least ten counts were recorded for this clonotype. The gene calls are TRBV10-3 and TRBJ2-2; 7 bases line up with TRBD1. Looked up from germline, CDR1 is ENHRY and CDR2 is SYGVKD. V shed 7 bases and J 2 bases; nucleotides not matched to a gene: 4. The CDR3 is made up of 14 amino acids. Here the CDR3 DNA reads TGTGCCATCACAGGGACAGCTAACACCGGGGAGCTGTTTTTT. Protein sequence: CAITGTANTGELFF.

The table lists this clonotype with many counts. The chain's CDR3 is CASSRDGGELFF. CDR3 bases: TGCGCCAGCAGCCGGGATGGCGGGGAGCTGTTTTTT. The V and J genes are TRBV5-1 and TRBJ2-2; D perhaps matches TRBD2 (5 bases). The CDR3 covers 12 residues. Germline values: CDR1 SGHRS, CDR2 YFSETQ. V lost 4 bases and J lost 7, with 8 bases in between. The whole variable domain, filled in from reference TRBV5-1 and TRBJ2-2, reads KAGVTQTPRYLIKTRGQQVTLSCSPISGHRSVSWYQQTPGQGLQFLFEYFSETQRNKGNFPGRFSGRQFSNSRSEMNVSTLELGDSALYLCASSRDGGELFFGEGSRLTVL.

This clonotype was seen repeatedly, ten times or more. This rearrangement joins TRBV4-3 to TRBJ2-3; tentative D call: TRBD2 (6 bases). The CDR3 spans 16 residues. The germline V gene encodes CDR1 LGHNA and CDR2 YSLEER. Trimming removed 1 base from V and 6 bases from J, with 17 bases in between. The CDR3: CASSQVGGSGRDTQYF. The CDR3 coding sequence is TGCGCCAGCAGCCAAGTTGGAGGGTCGGGCCGGGATACGCAGTATTTT.